This entry is about one T cell receptor beta chain. What it recognizes is unknown. This specimen comes from a study of T cell repertoires in cytomegalovirus infection. Germline V CDR1 and CDR2: MNHNS, SASEGT. The CDR3 totals 14 residues. Trimming pared 2 bases from V and 6 bases from J, leaving 13 bases between. MiXCR was run by TCRdb on the reads, yielding one entry per CDR3 protein. Of approximately 470,000 distinct CDR3 sequences in the sample, approximately 40% were seen once. The starting material was cultured PBMCs, obtained from culture after CMV antigen stimulation. This sequence originates from a human donor in good health (CMV status not recorded). Some clones in this sample may be carry-over from other donors' samples. The chain links TRBV6-1 to TRBJ1-1; D perhaps matches TRBD1 (6 bases). CDR3 region: CASSERRGQSEAFF. In DNA form, the CDR3 reads TGTGCCAGCAGTGAAAGACGGGGGCAATCTGAAGCTTTCTTT.